This passage covers 31 T cell receptor beta chains from one sample sequenced in a study of blood T cell repertoires in COVID-19. Sequencing was performed with immunoSEQ multiplex PCR; in TCRdb, only in-frame clones are kept and a portion is missing. This table has about 130,000 clones, about 88% appearing once. The sequencing input was PBMCs or T cells enriched from blood (not recorded which). Receptors originate from a man aged 35 to 55 with acute COVID-19.

The chain employs TRBV21-1 and TRBJ1-3; the D call of TRBD1 is as the table states it, not checked on the DNA. TRBV21-1 represents a pseudogene. This CDR3 has 16 amino acids. CDR3 residues: CASSLRHKFSGNTIYF. Here the CDR3 DNA reads TGTGCCAGCAGCCTTCGTCACAAGTTCTCTGGAAACACCATATATTTT.

The chain is built from TRBV6-5 and TRBJ2-7; 8 nucleotides agree with TRBD2. Per germline, CDR1 MNHEY and CDR2 SVGAGI. The CDR3 length is 15 residues. J gave up 3 bases and V 5 bases, and 9 bases lay outside the gene matches. CDR3 sequence: CASSTTGTRGYEQYF. Here the CDR3 DNA reads TGTGCCAGCAGTACAACCGGGACTAGAGGCTACGAGCAGTACTTC.

This sequence joins TRBV5-4 and TRBJ1-6; no reliable D call. This CDR3 contains 16 residues. Germline loops: CDR1 SGHNT, CDR2 YYREEE (reference sequence). Trimming left V 2 bases short and J 0 bases short, with 9 bases between. The CDR3 region is CASSFGGRSYNSPLHF. The CDR3 nucleotides are TGTGCCAGCAGCTTTGGAGGGCGCTCCTATAATTCACCCCTCCACTTT.

V and J are TRBV7-9 and TRBJ2-6; TRBD2 matches at 12 bases. Germline CDR1 reads SEHNR; CDR2 reads FQNEAQ (reference sequence). After removal of 5 bases from V and 0 bases from J, the junction contained 5 bases not matched to a gene. The CDR3 length is 18 residues. This CDR3 reads CASSRELAGGSGANVLTF. As DNA, the CDR3 is TGTGCCAGCAGCAGGGAACTAGCGGGGGGCTCTGGGGCCAACGTCCTGACTTTC.

This chain links TRBV19 with TRBJ1-2; 7 positions match TRBD1. In germline, CDR1 is LNHDA, CDR2 SQIVND (reference sequence). CDR3 size: 12 residues. With V trimmed by 7 bases and J by 9 bases, 8 bases remained unmatched. CDR3 nucleotides: TGTGCCAGTAACGACAGGGAGTATAGCTACACCTTC. Its translation is CASNDREYSYTF.

V and J are TRBV28 and TRBJ2-7; TRBD1 matches 11 bases. The CDR3 is made up of 15 amino acids. J gave up 0 bases and V 5 bases, and 3 bases lay outside the gene matches. Germline CDR1 MDHEN, CDR2 SYDVKM. The CDR3 loop is CASSLGTGGSYEQYF. The DNA of the CDR3 is TGTGCCAGCAGTCTGGGGACAGGGGGCTCCTACGAGCAGTACTTC. Full variable domain (outside the CDR3, taken from reference TRBV28 and TRBJ2-7): DVKVTQSSRYLVKRTGEKVFLECVQDMDHENMFWYRQDPGLGLRLIYFSYDVKMKEKGDIPEGYSVSREKKERFSLILESASTNQTSMYLCASSLGTGGSYEQYFGPGTRLTVT.

This rearrangement joins TRBV7-3 to TRBJ2-2; TRBD2 matches 12 bases. This CDR3 contains 16 residues. V lost 5 bases, J lost 1 base, and 2 bases stayed unmatched. Per the germline V gene, CDR1 is SGHTA and CDR2 is FQGTGA. CDR3 amino acids: CASSPSGRVNTGELFF. The CDR3 coding sequence is TGTGCCAGCAGCCCTAGCGGGAGGGTGAACACCGGGGAGCTGTTTTTT.

V and J are TRBV6-5 and TRBJ2-7, with D possibly TRBD1 on 6 matching bases. V was clipped by 6 bases and J by 3 bases, with 15 bases between them. The CDR3 has 14 residues. Per the germline V gene, CDR1 is MNHEY and CDR2 is SVGAGI. The CDR3: CASSSWTESYEQYF. In nucleotides, the CDR3 is TGTGCCAGCAGCTCTTGGACAGAGAGCTACGAGCAGTACTTC.

The V and J genes are TRBV28 and TRBJ1-2; TRBD1 matches at 7 bases. The CDR3 loop spans 15 amino acids. With V trimmed by 5 bases and J by 7 bases, 13 bases remained unmatched. Per germline, CDR1 MDHEN and CDR2 SYDVKM. This chain's CDR3 is CASSPGPTGNRGYTF. The CDR3 DNA reads TGTGCCAGCAGTCCCGGGCCGACAGGGAACCGTGGCTACACCTTC.

The chain joins TRBV18 to TRBJ2-5; 14 nucleotides align to TRBD2. The ends lost 5 bases at V and 4 bases at J; junction bases unmatched: 9. CDR3 length: 17 residues. In germline, CDR1 is KGHSH, CDR2 LQKENI. CDR3 sequence: CASSSGTSGGGGETQYF. Here the CDR3 DNA reads TGTGCCAGCTCATCCGGGACTAGCGGGGGCGGAGGAGAGACCCAGTACTTC. Full variable domain (outside the CDR3, taken from reference TRBV18 and TRBJ2-5): NAGVMQNPRHLVRRRGQEARLRCSPMKGHSHVYWYRQLPEEGLKFMVYLQKENIIDESGMPKERFSAEFPKEGPSILRIQQVVRGDSAAYFCASSSGTSGGGGETQYFGPGTRLLVL.

The chain carries TRBV25-1 and TRBJ1-2; tentative D call: TRBD1 (6 bases). Per germline, CDR1 MGHDK and CDR2 SYGVNS. The CDR3 spans 12 residues. V was pared by 5 bases and J by 8 bases, with 12 bases between. CDR3 loop: CASSHKGEGYTF. Written as DNA, the CDR3 is TGTGCCAGCAGTCACAAGGGGGAAGGCTACACCTTC.

This chain connects TRBV18 to TRBJ2-5, with D unclear. Trimming took 3 bases from V and 2 from J, leaving 4 bases between them. Per germline, CDR1 KGHSH and CDR2 LQKENI. This CDR3 is 12 amino acids long. The CDR3 bases are TGTGCCAGCTCACCGACTCAAGAGACCCAGTACTTC. Residues: CASSPTQETQYF.

About this clone itself: Other DNA sequences in this sample translate to the same CDR3. This chain links TRBV3-1 (or the pseudogene TRBV3-2) with TRBJ2-7; 8 positions match TRBD1. The CDR3 is 14 amino acids. V shed 4 bases and J 1 base; nucleotides not matched to a gene: 3. Per germline, CDR1 LGHDT and CDR2 YNNKEL (reference sequence). The CDR3 loop is CASSLGTGSYEQYF. CDR3 in DNA: TGTGCCAGCAGCCTCGGGACAGGTTCCTACGAGCAGTACTTC.

This chain joins TRBV29-1 and TRBJ1-2; D is ambiguous. The CDR3 contains 12 residues. Germline CDR1 and CDR2: SQVTM and ANQGSEA. V was cut by 1 base and J by 6 bases, with 9 bases left in between. In nucleotides, the CDR3 is TGCAGCGTTGAAGTTTCCGGGAATGGCTACACCTTC. It translates to CSVEVSGNGYTF.

The chain recombines TRBV18 with TRBJ2-4; 8 bases agree with TRBD1. V shed 2 bases and J 11 bases; nucleotides not matched to a gene: 5. This CDR3 contains 13 residues. Germline lookup yields CDR1 KGHSH and CDR2 LQKENI. The CDR3 protein is CASSPNGQGVQYF. In DNA form, the CDR3 reads TGTGCCAGCTCACCAAATGGACAGGGCGTTCAGTACTTC.

The rearrangement joins TRBV29-1 to TRBJ2-3; 8 bases are shared with TRBD2. Germline CDR1 is SQVTM and CDR2 is ANQGSEA. The CDR3 has 14 residues. The ends lost 5 bases at V and 1 base at J; junction bases unmatched: 5. The CDR3 nucleotides read TGCAGCGTTTGCGGGAGGACCTGCACAGATACGCAGTATTTT. As protein: CSVCGRTCTDTQYF.

The chain uses TRBV19 and TRBJ2-1; 7 bases map to TRBD1. Germline V gives CDR1 LNHDA, CDR2 SQIVND (reference sequence). CDR3 size: 16 residues. Germline trimming cut 4 bases from V and 0 bases from J; bases unmatched to any gene: 6. CDR3 residues: CASSTITGASYNEQFF. The CDR3 DNA follows: TGTGCCAGTAGTACCATAACAGGGGCCTCCTACAATGAGCAGTTCTTC.

V and J are TRBV12-1 and TRBJ2-1; the table gives TRBD2 as D, unverified against the DNA. TRBV12-1 is reported as a pseudogene. The CDR3 length is 15 residues. Here the CDR3 DNA reads TGTGCCAGCAGTACTAGCGGGAGCTCCTACAATGAGCAGTTCTTC. Its translation is CASSTSGSSYNEQFF.

CDR3 protein: CASSLPPSSAFF. For the CDR3, the DNA is TGTGCCAGCAGTTTACCCCCTTCTTCAGCTTTCTTT. This rearrangement joins TRBV28 to TRBJ1-1; D is unresolved. From germline, CDR1 is MDHEN and CDR2 SYDVKM. This CDR3 spans 12 amino acids. Trimming stripped 2 bases from V and 10 bases from J, with 11 bases between.

The chain joins TRBV21-1 to TRBJ1-5. TRBV21-1 is marked as a pseudogene. The CDR3 covers 16 residues. CDR3: CASSSGGGIYNQPQHF. The CDR3 DNA reads as TGTGCCAGCAGCTCTGGAGGAGGGATATACAATCAGCCCCAGCATTTT.

This clone was seen more than once but under ten times. The V gene is TRBV12-3 or TRBV12-4, the J gene TRBJ1-2; D not certain. The CDR3 totals 13 residues. The ends were cut back, 4 bases at V and 6 bases at J, with 12 bases in the middle. The CDR3 protein is CASSSPAPNGYTF. Written as DNA, the CDR3 is TGTGCCAGCAGTTCCCCCGCTCCTAATGGCTACACCTTC.

This chain connects TRBV11-3 to TRBJ1-1; TRBD1 agrees at 7 bases. Per the germline V gene, CDR1 is SGHNT and CDR2 is YENEEA. V lost 7 bases to trimming and J lost 7 bases; unmatched junction nucleotides: 15. This CDR3 region has 15 residues. CDR3 sequence: CASNESGTVLFEAFF. Here the CDR3 DNA reads TGTGCCAGCAACGAATCTGGGACAGTACTATTTGAAGCTTTCTTT. The complete variable domain, with remaining parts taken from reference TRBV11-3 and TRBJ1-1, reads EAGVVQSPRYKIIEKKQPVAFWCNPISGHNTLYWYLQNLGQGPELLIRYENEEAVDDSQLPKDRFSAERLKGVDSTLKIQPAELGDSAVYLCASNESGTVLFEAFFGQGTRLTVV.

The chain uses TRBV24-1 and TRBJ2-1, with 9 bases that match TRBD1. The length of the CDR3 is 16 residues. Germline lookup yields CDR1 KGHDR and CDR2 SFDVKD. J was trimmed by 8 bases and V by 7 bases; bases with no gene match: 14. As DNA, the CDR3 is TGTGCCACCAGCGACCACCGGGACAGGGATGGAGATGAGCAGTTCTTC. It translates to CATSDHRDRDGDEQFF.

The chain has TRBV6-5 and TRBJ1-1; D is ambiguous. This CDR3 region has 13 residues. V was trimmed by 11 bases and J by 5 bases, leaving 18 bases between them. Germline V gene sequence: CDR1 MNHEY, CDR2 SVGAGI. The CDR3 DNA reads TGTGCCTCTACAGTTCTGAGTGGAACTGAAGCTTTCTTT. It yields the protein CASTVLSGTEAFF.

This sequence joins TRBV2 and TRBJ1-6; 10 bases map to TRBD1. The V gene's germline CDR1 is SNHLY and CDR2 FYNNEI. The trim removed 10 bases at V and 7 bases at J, leaving 4 bases unmatched. The CDR3 is made up of 13 amino acids. CDR3 amino acids: CATGQGENSPLHF. The CDR3 DNA sequence: TGTGCCACCGGACAGGGGGAGAATTCACCCCTCCACTTT.

The table lists this clone with a count of one. This sequence joins TRBV7-9 and TRBJ1-2, with 7 bases aligning to TRBD1. The germline V gene encodes CDR1 SEHNR and CDR2 FQNEAQ (reference sequence). The CDR3 length is 16 residues. Unmatched junction bases numbered 11, after V lost 3 bases and J lost 4 bases. The CDR3 here is CASSFSTGALFYGYTF. CDR3 sequence (DNA): TGTGCCAGCAGCTTCTCTACAGGGGCCCTCTTCTATGGCTACACCTTC.

Written as DNA, the CDR3 is TGTGCCAGCAGTTGGGGGGAGAACTATGGCTACACCTTC. As protein: CASSWGENYGYTF. The chain links TRBV28 to TRBJ1-2; perhaps TRBD1 as D (5 bases). The CDR3 covers 13 residues. V lost 4 bases and J lost 2, with 8 bases in between. The germline gives CDR1 MDHEN, CDR2 SYDVKM.

The chain links TRBV19 to TRBJ2-5, with TRBD2 matching 12 bases. V lost 4 bases, J lost 2 bases, and 5 bases stayed unmatched. Germline lookup yields CDR1 LNHDA and CDR2 SQIVND (reference sequence). The length of the CDR3 is 16 residues. Here the CDR3 DNA reads TGTGCCAGTAGTAGGGGCACTAGCGGGGGGCAAGAGACCCAGTACTTC. The encoded protein is CASSRGTSGGQETQYF. Full variable domain (remainder filled in from reference TRBV19 and TRBJ2-5): DGGITQSPKYLFRKEGQNVTLSCEQNLNHDAMYWYRQDPGQGLRLIYYSQIVNDFQKGDIAEGYSVSREKKESFPLTVTSAQKNPTAFYLCASSRGTSGGQETQYFGPGTRLLVL.

The CDR3: CASSPRGLWNGYTF. CDR3 in DNA: TGTGCCAGCAGCCCCAGGGGGCTGTGGAATGGCTACACCTTC. This sequence joins TRBV11-2 and TRBJ1-2; TRBD1 matches at 8 bases. The trim removed 5 bases at V and 6 bases at J, leaving 8 bases unmatched. The CDR3 sequence is 14 residues long. CDR1 is SGHAT and CDR2 is FQNNGV in the germline V gene. Full variable domain (missing parts from reference TRBV11-2 and TRBJ1-2): EAGVAQSPRYKIIEKRQSVAFWCNPISGHATLYWYQQILGQGPKLLIQFQNNGVVDDSQLPKDRFSAERLKGVDSTLKIQPAKLEDSAVYLCASSPRGLWNGYTFGSGTRLTVV.

The chain employs TRBV10-3 and TRBJ2-7, with TRBD2 matching 13 bases. Germline V gives CDR1 ENHRY, CDR2 SYGVKD. This CDR3 spans 14 amino acids. Trimming at V came to 6 bases and at J to 5 bases, leaving 4 bases not matched to a gene. DNA of the CDR3: TGTGCCATCAGCGGACTAGCGGGAGTCCACGAGCAGTACTTC. Its protein is CAISGLAGVHEQYF.

This chain links TRBV28 with TRBJ2-1; 7 bases are a match to TRBD2. This CDR3 has 14 amino acids. Trimming at V came to 8 bases and at J to 6 bases, leaving 10 bases not matched to a gene. Germline CDR1 MDHEN, CDR2 SYDVKM. The CDR3 sequence is CASGGGSLSNEQFF. DNA for the CDR3: TGTGCCAGCGGCGGCGGGAGTTTGTCCAATGAGCAGTTCTTC.